The 30 T cell receptor beta chains given below trace back to one sample, sequenced in a study of cytomegalovirus exposure and HLA in healthy donors. The study ran its PCR with 60 Vbeta and 13 Jbeta primers. Clones were read by immunoSEQ multiplex PCR, and TCRdb kept only the in-frame ones, dropping some. The sample lists about 130,000 clones; 76% were seen once. Sequences were obtained from PBMCs. Source of these receptors: a man between 40 and 49 years old in good health and CMV-seronegative.

The chain carries TRBV21-1 and TRBJ1-5. TRBV21-1 is designated a pseudogene. This CDR3 is 13 amino acids long. The CDR3 region is CASSKEGPGPQHF. DNA of the CDR3: TGTGCCAGCAGCAAAGAAGGCCCGGGGCCCCAGCATTTT.

The chain joins TRBV5-1 to TRBJ2-1, with 8 bases matching TRBD2. CDR3 length: 15 residues. Looked up from germline, CDR1 is SGHRS and CDR2 is YFSETQ. Trimming at V came to 0 bases and at J to 8 bases, leaving 7 bases not matched to a gene. The CDR3, as DNA: TGCGCCAGCAGCTTGGGGACTAGCATTGGGGATGAGCAGTTCTTC. Translating gives CASSLGTSIGDEQFF. Full variable domain (missing parts from reference TRBV5-1 and TRBJ2-1): KAGVTQTPRYLIKTRGQQVTLSCSPISGHRSVSWYQQTPGQGLQFLFEYFSETQRNKGNFPGRFSGRQFSNSRSEMNVSTLELGDSALYLCASSLGTSIGDEQFFGPGTRLTVL.

In this sample, this clone turned up once. The rearrangement links TRBV2 to TRBJ2-5; 13 bases match TRBD2. The CDR3 is 20 amino acids. Germline assignment: CDR1 SNHLY and CDR2 FYNNEI. The J segment lost 1 base and the V segment lost 6 bases, leaving 17 bases of the junction unmatched. The CDR3 sequence is CASSYEGTSGIGGSQETQYF. The CDR3 DNA is TGTGCCAGCAGCTACGAGGGGACTAGCGGGATCGGGGGATCCCAAGAGACCCAGTACTTC.

This clone turned up a few times. The chain couples TRBV10-3 to TRBJ2-3; the D gene is possibly TRBD2 (5 bases). Germline V gene data show CDR1 as ENHRY and CDR2 as SYGVKD. V lost 3 bases to trimming and J lost 8 bases, with 12 bases between them. CDR3 length equals 13 residues. Written as DNA, the CDR3 is TGTGCCATCAGTGATAGGACTCCCGGTACGCAGTATTTT. Its protein product is CAISDRTPGTQYF.

The chain carries TRBV27 and TRBJ1-1; the D gene is possibly TRBD1 (5 bases). From germline, CDR1 is MNHEY and CDR2 SMNVEV (reference sequence). Trimming left V 6 bases short and J 7 bases short, with 12 bases between. This CDR3 has 12 residues. In nucleotides, the CDR3 is TGTGCCAGCAGCCCGACGGGGGTTGAAGCTTTCTTT. Its translation is CASSPTGVEAFF.

J is TRBJ1-5 and V is TRBV5-1; TRBD1 is a possible D gene (5 bases). This CDR3 is built from 15 residues. CDR1 and CDR2 (germline): SGHRS, YFSETQ. Trimming pared 4 bases from V and 3 bases from J, leaving 14 bases between. The CDR3 DNA reads TGCGCCAGCAGCCCAGAGGCAGGGAACAATCAGCCCCAGCATTTT. Translating it yields CASSPEAGNNQPQHF.

CDR3 in amino acids: CASSREKETQYF. In DNA form, the CDR3 reads TGTGCCAGCAGCCGAGAGAAAGAGACCCAGTACTTC. V is TRBV7-9 and J is TRBJ2-5; no reliable D call. Between the trimmed V and J ends, which lost 5 bases and 3 bases, there was a span of 7 bases. The germline gives CDR1 SEHNR, CDR2 FQNEAQ (reference sequence). The CDR3 covers 12 residues.

In its sample, this clone was seen a few times. The rearrangement uses TRBV5-4 and TRBJ1-1; 9 bases are a match to TRBD1. Germline V gene sequence: CDR1 SGHNT, CDR2 YYREEE (reference sequence). V trimming: 4 bases; J trimming: 11 bases; junction bases outside the gene matches: 6. The CDR3 has 12 residues. The CDR3 loop is CASSLTGGGAFF. As DNA, the CDR3 is TGTGCCAGCAGCCTAACAGGGGGCGGCGCTTTCTTT.

The chain joins TRBV5-5 to TRBJ1-2; a weak D match, TRBD1 (6 bases). This CDR3 has 15 amino acids. Trimming took 5 bases from V and 3 from J, leaving 17 bases between them. CDR1 is SGHKS and CDR2 is YYEKEE in the germline V gene (reference sequence). CDR3 in DNA: TGTGCCAGCAGTACGAGCGGGGGCGCCGACTATGGCTACACCTTC. Translation gives CASSTSGGADYGYTF.

CDR3 DNA sequence: TGTGCCAGCAGCTACCTATTATCAGGGGGTAAAGGCTACACCTTC. This gives the protein CASSYLLSGGKGYTF. The chain couples TRBV11-3 to TRBJ1-2; 7 nucleotides line up with TRBD1. Germline CDR1 and CDR2: SGHNT and YENEEA. V gave up 4 bases and J gave up 8 bases; unmatched junction bases: 13. The CDR3 spans 15 residues. Full variable domain (rest looked up from reference TRBV11-3 and TRBJ1-2): EAGVVQSPRYKIIEKKQPVAFWCNPISGHNTLYWYLQNLGQGPELLIRYENEEAVDDSQLPKDRFSAERLKGVDSTLKIQPAELGDSAVYLCASSYLLSGGKGYTFGSGTRLTVV.

The chain is built from TRBV4-3 and TRBJ2-3; D gene unclear. Germline assignment: CDR1 LGHNA and CDR2 YSLEER. The CDR3 sequence is 17 residues long. Between the trimmed V and J ends, which lost 1 base and 0 bases, there was a span of 14 bases. The CDR3 nucleotides are TGCGCCAGCAGCCAAGGGCCGTCGGGTGCTAGCACAGATACGCAGTATTTT. It specifies CASSQGPSGASTDTQYF.

V is TRBV30 and J is TRBJ2-5; 7 positions agree with TRBD2. The junction had 28 bases not matched to a gene; V was cut back by 7 bases and J by 5 bases. CDR1 GTSNPN and CDR2 SVGIG come from the germline V gene (reference sequence). CDR3 length: 19 amino acids. The chain's CDR3 is CASNRLTGEQERGLETQYF. CDR3 nucleotides: TGTGCCTCAAACCGACTTACGGGAGAACAGGAGCGGGGTCTTGAGACCCAGTACTTC.

The table lists this clone with a few counts. This chain connects TRBV30 to TRBJ1-4, with TRBD1 matching 9 bases. Trimming at V came to 2 bases and at J to 7 bases, leaving 20 bases not matched to a gene. This CDR3 has 19 residues. CDR1 and CDR2 (germline): GTSNPN, SVGIG (reference sequence). CDR3 residues: CAWSTPPGTGTLWGEKLFF. In nucleotides, the CDR3 is TGTGCCTGGAGTACGCCCCCCGGGACAGGGACGTTGTGGGGTGAAAAACTGTTTTTT.

The chain uses TRBV18 and TRBJ2-5, with a tentative D call TRBD2 (5 bases). CDR1 KGHSH and CDR2 LQKENI come from the germline V gene. The CDR3 has 14 amino acids. V lost 5 bases and J 0 bases, leaving 10 bases between the germline ends. CDR3: CASSSTGNQETQYF. The CDR3 DNA follows: TGTGCCAGCTCATCTACCGGGAACCAAGAGACCCAGTACTTC. Looking up the rest from reference TRBV18 and TRBJ2-5 gives the full variable domain: NAGVMQNPRHLVRRRGQEARLRCSPMKGHSHVYWYRQLPEEGLKFMVYLQKENIIDESGMPKERFSAEFPKEGPSILRIQQVVRGDSAAYFCASSSTGNQETQYFGPGTRLLVL.

The chain is built from TRBV9 and TRBJ2-3; 8 bases map to TRBD1. CDR1 is SGDLS and CDR2 is YYNGEE in the germline V gene. The CDR3 spans 15 residues. V was clipped by 5 bases and J by 2 bases; unmatched bases: 7. For the CDR3, the DNA is TGTGCCAGCAGTCCCGACAGGGGTGACACAGATACGCAGTATTTT. Translated, it gives CASSPDRGDTDTQYF.

The chain is built from TRBV5-4 and TRBJ1-4; possible D gene TRBD1, 6 bases. CDR1 is SGHNT and CDR2 is YYREEE in the germline V gene (reference sequence). V gave up 3 bases and J gave up 4 bases, with 10 bases separating them. The CDR3 is 14 amino acids. The chain's CDR3 is CASSSGTSNEKLFF. The CDR3 DNA reads as TGTGCCAGCAGCTCCGGGACAAGTAATGAAAAACTGTTTTTT.

The genes are TRBV19 and TRBJ1-5; TRBD1 matches at 9 bases. CDR3 length: 13 residues. Trimming took 10 bases from V and 6 from J; bases not matched to a gene: 7. Germline V gene lookup returns CDR1 LNHDA and CDR2 SQIVND (reference sequence). CDR3 in amino acids: CATSGQGFQPQHF. CDR3 sequence (DNA): TGTGCCACTTCGGGACAGGGTTTTCAGCCCCAGCATTTT.

This clone was seen more than once but under ten times. This chain connects TRBV6-1 to TRBJ2-1; TRBD2 might be the D (5 bases). Trimming took off 0 bases at V and 5 bases at J, with 14 bases between the two ends. Germline CDR1 is MNHNS and CDR2 is SASEGT. The CDR3 runs to 16 residues. CDR3 DNA sequence: TGTGCCAGCAGTGAAGCGCTTCTACCGGGGAACAATGAGCAGTTCTTC. This translates into CASSEALLPGNNEQFF.

V is TRBV5-6 and J is TRBJ1-2, with D tentatively TRBD1 (6 bases). The length of the CDR3 is 12 residues. Germline V lookup: CDR1 SGHDT, CDR2 YYEEEE. Trimming took 5 bases from V and 8 from J, leaving 13 bases between them. The CDR3: CASRIQGLGYTF. In DNA form, the CDR3 reads TGTGCCAGCAGGATACAGGGATTGGGCTACACCTTC.

This CDR3 is CAISEPRTGGGETQYF. The CDR3 DNA reads as TGTGCCATCAGTGAGCCTCGGACAGGGGGCGGGGAGACCCAGTACTTC. The chain carries TRBV10-3 and TRBJ2-5; 11 nucleotides line up with TRBD1. The CDR3 contains 16 residues. J gave up 5 bases and V 2 bases, and 7 bases lay outside the gene matches. The germline CDR1 and CDR2 sequences are ENHRY and SYGVKD.

J is TRBJ1-2 and V is TRBV27; D not resolved. Germline values: CDR1 MNHEY, CDR2 SMNVEV (reference sequence). Trimming stripped 3 bases from V and 4 bases from J, with 12 bases between. CDR3 size: 14 residues. The CDR3 region is CASSFKAGGYGYTF. CDR3 sequence (DNA): TGTGCCAGCAGTTTTAAAGCCGGTGGCTATGGCTACACCTTC.

The chain has TRBV11-3 and TRBJ2-1; TRBD2 aligns across 7 bases. V trimming: 7 bases; J trimming: 0 bases; junction bases outside the gene matches: 3. Per germline, CDR1 SGHNT and CDR2 YENEEA. The length of the CDR3 is 14 residues. The CDR3 spells CASTQRGSYNEQFF. The CDR3 DNA is TGTGCCAGCACTCAGCGGGGCTCCTACAATGAGCAGTTCTTC. The full variable domain, its missing parts supplied by reference TRBV11-3 and TRBJ2-1, is EAGVVQSPRYKIIEKKQPVAFWCNPISGHNTLYWYLQNLGQGPELLIRYENEEAVDDSQLPKDRFSAERLKGVDSTLKIQPAELGDSAVYLCASTQRGSYNEQFFGPGTRLTVL.

This chain joins TRBV10-3 and TRBJ2-7, with 11 bases matching TRBD2. Germline CDR1 is ENHRY and CDR2 is SYGVKD. Unmatched junction bases numbered 4, after V lost 6 bases and J lost 0 bases. This CDR3 comprises 15 residues. The CDR3: CAIRELAGASYEQYF. In DNA form, the CDR3 reads TGTGCCATCAGGGAACTAGCGGGAGCCTCCTACGAGCAGTACTTC.

The V and J genes are TRBV19 and TRBJ2-1; 7 bases align to TRBD2. The V gene's germline CDR1 is LNHDA and CDR2 SQIVND (reference sequence). The CDR3 has 17 amino acids. The ends lost 1 base at V and 5 bases at J; junction bases unmatched: 11. In DNA form, the CDR3 reads TGTGCCAGTAGTATAGTCAGTAGCGGGCTTTACGACAATGAGCAGTTCTTC. Encoded protein: CASSIVSSGLYDNEQFF.

This clone occurred once. The rearrangement joins TRBV9 to TRBJ1-1; 8 nucleotides line up with TRBD1. Trimming cost V 4 bases and J 3 bases; bases outside gene matches: 2. There are 13 residues in the CDR3. From germline, CDR1 is SGDLS and CDR2 YYNGEE. CDR3 sequence reads: CASSPQGDTEAFF. CDR3 bases: TGTGCCAGCAGCCCACAGGGGGACACTGAAGCTTTCTTT. The full variable domain, rest sourced from reference TRBV9 and TRBJ1-1, is DSGVTQTPKHLITATGQRVTLRCSPRSGDLSVYWYQQSLDQGLQFLIQYYNGEERAKGNILERFSAQQFPDLHSELNLSSLELGDSALYFCASSPQGDTEAFFGQGTRLTVV.

CDR3 region: CASSIQDGSGGYTF. In nucleotides, the CDR3 is TGTGCCAGTAGTATTCAGGACGGGTCGGGGGGCTACACCTTC. This chain joins TRBV19 and TRBJ1-2; D call uncertain. The CDR3 sequence is 14 residues long. Trimming removed 3 bases from V and 8 bases from J, with 16 bases in between. Per germline, CDR1 LNHDA and CDR2 SQIVND (reference sequence).

The table lists this clone with a few counts. The chain links TRBV6-1 to TRBJ2-5, with TRBD2 matching over 10 bases. Germline V gene sequence: CDR1 MNHNS, CDR2 SASEGT. The CDR3 covers 15 residues. The V gene end was trimmed by 4 bases and the J gene end by 3 bases; junction bases not matched to a gene: 5. CDR3 bases: TGTGCCAGCAGTGCTAGGACTAGCGGTAAAGAGACCCAGTACTTC. Translated: CASSARTSGKETQYF.

This clone was seen a single time. The V call is TRBV6-5, the J call TRBJ1-1; D remains ambiguous. CDR1 is MNHEY and CDR2 is SVGAGI in the germline V gene. V was trimmed by 3 bases and J by 3 bases, leaving 11 bases between them. This CDR3 has 14 amino acids. The CDR3 sequence is CASSYLTEDTEAFF. The CDR3 DNA reads as TGTGCCAGCAGTTATCTCACCGAGGACACTGAAGCTTTCTTT.

On this clone: An end of the junction does not agree with germline; a read error may underlie this. The sample holds other DNA sequences that translate to the same CDR3. The rearrangement links TRBV7-2 to TRBJ2-7, with 11 bases fitting TRBD2. There are 15 residues in the CDR3. Per germline, CDR1 SGHTA and CDR2 FQGNSA. The CDR3 DNA reads as TGTGCCAGCAGCTTCGGGACTAGCGGAACCTACGAGCAGTACTTT. Translated, it gives CASSFGTSGTYEQYF.

The chain recombines TRBV11-2 with TRBJ1-2, with 9 positions matching TRBD1. V trimming: 5 bases; J trimming: 3 bases; junction bases outside the gene matches: 13. The CDR3 covers 17 residues. In germline, CDR1 is SGHAT, CDR2 FQNNGV. CDR3 DNA: TGTGCCAGCAGCCCCCAAAATATCCGACAGGGGGACTATGGCTACACCTTC. Translating it yields CASSPQNIRQGDYGYTF.